This is a list of T cell receptor beta chains from one sample in a study of T cell responses to AZD1222 COVID-19 vaccine. Generated by immunoSEQ multiplex PCR, the TCRdb table keeps only in-frame clones and is missing some. Of about 170,000 clones in the sample, around 94% were seen once. The specimen comprised peripheral blood, sampled on day 0 of AZD1222 vaccination. Receptors were obtained from an adult in good health. The CDR3 runs from the conserved cysteine through the conserved F or W. The order of the fields is CDR3 length, V gene, D gene, J gene, CDR3 protein, CDR3 DNA. The D gene is left open where the match is weak.

length: 15
V: TRBV7-9
D: -
J: TRBJ2-2
CDR3: CASSPPTWSSGELFF
DNA: TGTGCCAGCAGCCCCCCGACGTGGAGTTCCGGGGAGCTGTTTTTT

length: 16
V: TRBV27
D: TRBD2
J: TRBJ2-3
CDR3: CASSGSGRAGTDTQYF
DNA: TGTGCCAGCAGCGGTAGCGGGAGGGCCGGCACAGATACGCAGTATTTT

length: 12
V: TRBV3-1/TRBV3-2
D: TRBD1
J: TRBJ1-1
CDR3: CASSRQGGIAFF
DNA: TGTGCCAGCAGCCGACAGGGTGGGATAGCTTTCTTT

length: 16
V: TRBV6-6
D: -
J: TRBJ1-1
CDR3: CASGRGKNFMNTEAFF
DNA: TGTGCCAGCGGGAGGGGGAAAAACTTCATGAACACTGAAGCTTTCTTT

length: 15
V: TRBV3-1/TRBV3-2
D: TRBD2
J: TRBJ2-7
CDR3: CASSPGLAGVYEQYF
DNA: TGTGCCAGCAGCCCGGGACTAGCGGGAGTCTACGAGCAGTACTTC

length: 13
V: TRBV19
D: -
J: TRBJ1-2
CDR3: CASTTPGWHGYTF
DNA: TGTGCCAGTACAACGCCGGGGTGGCATGGCTACACCTTC

length: 13
V: TRBV29-1
D: -
J: TRBJ2-5
CDR3: CSVDAGPQETQYF
DNA: TGCAGCGTTGATGCGGGGCCCCAAGAGACCCAGTACTTC

length: 13
V: TRBV6-5
D: -
J: TRBJ1-5
CDR3: CASSYSSNQPQHF
DNA: TGTGCCAGCAGTTACTCAAGTAATCAGCCCCAGCATTTT

length: 15
V: TRBV28
D: -
J: TRBJ1-2
CDR3: CASSPGGKTNYGYTF
DNA: TGTGCCAGCAGTCCCGGGGGAAAAACTAACTATGGCTACACCTTC

length: 15
V: TRBV18
D: -
J: TRBJ1-5
CDR3: CASSPKQLSNQPQHF
DNA: TGTGCCAGCTCACCAAAACAGCTTAGCAATCAGCCCCAGCATTTT

length: 14
V: TRBV28
D: TRBD1
J: TRBJ2-1
CDR3: CASSQQGARNEQFF
DNA: TGTGCCAGCAGTCAACAGGGGGCACGGAATGAGCAGTTCTTC

length: 14
V: TRBV6-5
D: TRBD1
J: TRBJ1-6
CDR3: CASSYSQGVVLLHF
DNA: TGTGCCAGCAGTTACTCGCAGGGGGTTGTTCTCCTCCACTTT

length: 15
V: TRBV5-1
D: -
J: TRBJ1-2
CDR3: CASSPEQGRVYGYTF
DNA: TGCGCCAGCAGCCCTGAACAGGGTCGCGTCTATGGCTACACCTTC

length: 13
V: TRBV19
D: -
J: TRBJ1-2
CDR3: CASRINPNYGYTF
DNA: TGTGCCAGCCGTATCAACCCTAACTATGGCTACACCTTC

length: 13
V: TRBV5-1
D: -
J: TRBJ1-1
CDR3: CASSSRVNTEAFF
DNA: TGCGCCAGCAGCTCTCGAGTGAACACTGAAGCTTTCTTT

length: 12
V: TRBV12-3/TRBV12-4
D: -
J: TRBJ1-1
CDR3: CASSSWNTEAFF
DNA: TGTGCCAGCAGTTCTTGGAACACTGAAGCTTTCTTT

length: 16
V: TRBV27
D: -
J: TRBJ1-3
CDR3: CASRSNQRHSGNTIYF
DNA: TGTGCCAGCAGATCTAATCAGCGTCACTCTGGAAACACCATATATTTT

length: 17
V: TRBV9
D: TRBD2
J: TRBJ2-1
CDR3: CASSVSPSGISYNEQFF
DNA: TGTGCCAGCAGCGTCTCCCCTAGCGGGATCTCCTACAATGAGCAGTTCTTC

length: 11
V: TRBV29-1
D: -
J: TRBJ1-1
CDR3: CSVGTATEAFF
DNA: TGCAGCGTTGGGACAGCCACTGAAGCTTTCTTT

length: 13
V: TRBV30
D: -
J: TRBJ1-1
CDR3: CAWSAQGNTEAFF
DNA: TGTGCCTGGAGTGCTCAGGGGAACACTGAAGCTTTCTTT